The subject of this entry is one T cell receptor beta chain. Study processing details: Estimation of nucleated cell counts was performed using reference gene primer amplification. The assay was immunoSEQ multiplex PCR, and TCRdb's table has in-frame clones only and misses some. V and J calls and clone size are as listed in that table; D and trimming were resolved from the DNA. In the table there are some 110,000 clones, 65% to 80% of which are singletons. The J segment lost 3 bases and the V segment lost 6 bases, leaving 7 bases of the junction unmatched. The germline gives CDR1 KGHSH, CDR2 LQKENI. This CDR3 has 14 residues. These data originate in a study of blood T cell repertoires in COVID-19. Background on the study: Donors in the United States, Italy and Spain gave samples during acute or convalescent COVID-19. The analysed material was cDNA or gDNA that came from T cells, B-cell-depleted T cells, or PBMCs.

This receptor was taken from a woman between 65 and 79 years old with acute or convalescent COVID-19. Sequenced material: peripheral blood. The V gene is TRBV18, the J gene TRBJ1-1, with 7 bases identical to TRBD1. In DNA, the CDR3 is TGTGCCAGCTCGTCCGGGACAGCGCACACTGAAGCTTTCTTT. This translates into CASSSGTAHTEAFF.